This TCR beta chain was recovered during a study of T cells after yellow fever vaccination. Trimming cost V 1 base and J 2 bases; bases outside gene matches: 3. The CDR3 is 15 amino acids. Germline loops: CDR1 LNHNV, CDR2 YYDKDF (reference sequence). Notes on the study in general: Boosting was followed by the reappearance of most primary-vaccination clones (around 95% CD4, 70% to 90% CD8).

TCRdb re-analysed the 5' RACE reads in MiXCR, keeping a single row per CDR3 protein. This table has around 300,000 distinct CDR3 sequences, approximately 4% appearing once. This clonotype was counted many times. Its antigen is still unknown. The receptor was isolated from a man between 18 and 35 years old who received the YFV17D yellow fever vaccine. Material: PBMCs, obtained 5 days after the yellow fever booster vaccination. The V and J genes are TRBV15 and TRBJ2-7; 9 bases match TRBD2. CDR3 coding DNA: TGTGCCACCAGCAGAGGTAGCGGGGGAACCTACGAGCAGTACTTC. This translates into CATSRGSGGTYEQYF. The full variable domain, its missing parts supplied by reference TRBV15 and TRBJ2-7, is DAMVIQNPRYQVTQFGKPVTLSCSQTLNHNVMYWYQQKSSQAPKLLFHYYDKDFNNEADTPDNFQSRRPNTSFCFLDIRSPGLGDTAMYLCATSRGSGGTYEQYFGPGTRLTVT.